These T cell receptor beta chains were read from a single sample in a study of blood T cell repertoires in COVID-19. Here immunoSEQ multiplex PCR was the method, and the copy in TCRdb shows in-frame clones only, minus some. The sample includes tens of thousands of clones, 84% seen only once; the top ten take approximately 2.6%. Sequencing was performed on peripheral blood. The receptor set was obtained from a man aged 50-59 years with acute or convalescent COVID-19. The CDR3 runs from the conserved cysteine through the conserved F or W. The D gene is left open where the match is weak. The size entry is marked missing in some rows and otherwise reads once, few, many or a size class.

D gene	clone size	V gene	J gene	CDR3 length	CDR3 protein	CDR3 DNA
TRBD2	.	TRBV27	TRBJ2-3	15	CASSPLAETTDTQYF	TGTGCCAGCAGCCCACTAGCGGAAACCACAGATACGCAGTATTTT
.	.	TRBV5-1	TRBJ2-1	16	CASSFTGLSSYNEQFF	TGCGCCAGCAGCTTCACAGGGTTAAGCTCCTACAATGAGCAGTTCTTC
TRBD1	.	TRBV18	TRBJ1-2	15	CASSLGQGRDYGYTF	TGTGCCAGCTCACTTGGACAGGGGAGGGACTATGGCTACACCTTC
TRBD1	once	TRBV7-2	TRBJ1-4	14	CASRDGTGMGKLFF	TGTGCCAGCCGCGACGGGACAGGGATGGGAAAACTGTTTTTT
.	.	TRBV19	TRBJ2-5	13	CASSISGQETQYF	TGTGCCAGTAGTATATCAGGACAAGAGACCCAGTACTTC
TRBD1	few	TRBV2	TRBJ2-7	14	CASSAGTGFHEQYF	TGTGCCAGCAGCGCCGGGACAGGGTTCCACGAGCAGTACTTC
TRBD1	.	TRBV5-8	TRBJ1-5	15	CASSRGTDFNQPQHF	TGTGCCAGCAGCCGTGGGACAGATTTCAATCAGCCCCAGCATTTT
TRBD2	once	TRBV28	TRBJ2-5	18	CASSLTGLGGGARETQYF	TGTGCCAGCAGTTTAACGGGACTTGGCGGGGGGGCGCGGGAGACCCAGTACTTC
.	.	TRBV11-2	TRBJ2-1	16	CASSLLRVSSYNEQFF	TGTGCCAGCAGCCTCCTACGCGTGAGCTCCTACAATGAGCAGTTCTTC
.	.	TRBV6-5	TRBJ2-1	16	CASSYSMKGSYNEQFF	TGTGCCAGCAGTTACTCGATGAAGGGGTCCTACAATGAGCAGTTCTTC
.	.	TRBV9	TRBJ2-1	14	CASSVGGLYNEQFF	TGTGCCAGCAGCGTAGGGGGCCTCTACAATGAGCAGTTCTTC
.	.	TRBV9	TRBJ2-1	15	CASSVAVSISNEQFF	TGTGCCAGCAGCGTAGCGGTGAGCATTTCCAATGAGCAGTTCTTC
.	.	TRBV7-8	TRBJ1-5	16	CASSQAIWGGNQPQHF	TGTGCCAGCAGCCAGGCAATTTGGGGCGGCAATCAGCCCCAGCATTTT
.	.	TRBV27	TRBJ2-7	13	CASSMSGAYEQYF	TGTGCCAGCAGCATGTCAGGGGCCTACGAGCAGTACTTC
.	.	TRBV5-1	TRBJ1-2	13	CASSLVEGNGYTF	TGCGCCAGCAGCTTGGTGGAGGGGAATGGCTACACCTTC
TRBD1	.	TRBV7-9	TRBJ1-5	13	CAVSKGQNQPQHF	TGTGCCGTCTCAAAGGGACAGAATCAGCCCCAGCATTTT
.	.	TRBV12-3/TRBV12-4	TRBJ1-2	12	CASSSYREGYTF	TGTGCCAGCAGTTCTTACAGGGAAGGCTACACCTTC
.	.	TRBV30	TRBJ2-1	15	CAWSAGVLLYNEQFF	TGTGCCTGGAGTGCGGGGGTTTTACTATACAATGAGCAGTTCTTC
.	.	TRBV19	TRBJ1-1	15	CASSPYAGANTEAFF	TGTGCCAGTAGTCCCTATGCGGGGGCGAACACTGAAGCTTTCTTT
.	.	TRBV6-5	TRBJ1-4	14	CATEQVATNEKLFF	TGTGCCACCGAACAGGTCGCAACTAATGAAAAACTGTTTTTT
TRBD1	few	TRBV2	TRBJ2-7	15	CASSYGQGVTYEQYF	TGTGCCAGCAGTTATGGACAGGGGGTTACCTACGAGCAGTACTTC
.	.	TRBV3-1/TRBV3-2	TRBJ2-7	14	CASSQEGLEGEQYF	TGTGCCAGCAGCCAAGAGGGTCTCGAGGGCGAGCAGTACTTC
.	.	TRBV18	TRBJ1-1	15	CASSPTESVNTEAFF	TGTGCCAGCTCACCAACGGAGTCTGTGAACACTGAAGCTTTCTTT
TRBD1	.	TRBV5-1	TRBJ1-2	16	CASSPFGQGEFGGYTF	TGCGCCAGCAGCCCCTTCGGACAGGGCGAGTTCGGTGGCTACACCTTC
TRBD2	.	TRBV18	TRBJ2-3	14	CASFQASGADTQYF	TGTGCCAGCTTCCAGGCTAGCGGAGCAGATACGCAGTATTTT
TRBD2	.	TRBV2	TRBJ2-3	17	CASRPSLAGGMIDTQYF	TGTGCCAGCAGGCCGAGCCTAGCGGGAGGAATGATAGATACGCAGTATTTT
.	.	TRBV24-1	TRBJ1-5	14	CATSDSQRGQPQHF	TGTGCCACCAGTGATTCACAAAGGGGTCAGCCCCAGCATTTT
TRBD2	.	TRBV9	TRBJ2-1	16	CASSGLTSGRVDEQFF	TGTGCCAGCAGCGGGTTAACTAGCGGGAGGGTCGATGAGCAGTTCTTC
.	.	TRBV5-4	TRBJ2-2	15	CASSAKGRGTGELFF	TGTGCCAGCAGCGCGAAAGGACGGGGCACCGGGGAGCTGTTTTTT
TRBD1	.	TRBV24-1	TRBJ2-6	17	CATSGGQADSGANVLTF	TGTGCCACCAGTGGCGGACAGGCAGACTCTGGGGCCAACGTCCTGACTTTC
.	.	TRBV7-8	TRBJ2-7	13	CASSPRGYYEQYF	TGTGCCAGCAGCCCTCGGGGGTACTACGAGCAGTACTTC
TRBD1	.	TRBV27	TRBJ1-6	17	CASSSSGTASYNSPLHF	TGTGCCAGCAGTTCCTCCGGGACAGCGAGTTATAATTCACCCCTCCACTTT
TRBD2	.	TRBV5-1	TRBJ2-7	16	CASSLRTSGGRYEQYF	TGCGCCAGCAGCCTCAGGACTAGCGGGGGGCGGTACGAGCAGTACTTC